There are a few counts of the clone carrying this TCR beta chain. The antigen remains undetermined. This sample is part of a study of T cells in Graves' hyperthyroidism and ophthalmopathy. Losses at the gene ends were 3 bases for V and 2 bases for J; bases not matched to a gene: 6. The CDR3 length is 14 residues. Germline-derived CDR1 and CDR2 are DFQATT and SNEGSKA (reference sequence). Findings of the study overall: Within blood appeared most thyroid clonotypes that had expanded above 0.001.

The TCR beta CDR3 regions underwent amplification using RNA transcripts as the source. The TCR CDR3 was amplified in a first-round RT-PCR using the HTBI primer set. From the multiplex PCR reads, TCRdb called clonotypes with MiXCR, one entry per CDR3 protein. The repertoire holds about 680,000 distinct CDR3 sequences, with 30% to 40% as singletons. The PBMCs studied were ones that came from about 10 ml fresh peripheral blood. The sample comprised blood. The chain has TRBV20-1 and TRBJ1-2; 7 nucleotides align to TRBD1. The TCR was taken from a woman aged 40 to 55 with Graves' hyperthyroidism. For the CDR3, the DNA is TGCAGTGCTAGGGGTGAGGGGGCGAACTATGGCTACACCTTC. Residues: CSARGEGANYGYTF.